The present T cell receptor beta chain was sequenced within a study of blood T cell repertoires in COVID-19 (dated by TCRdb to the early 2020s). About the full investigation: Samples from collaborators originated in the United States, Italy and Spain and spanned both the acute and convalescent phases of COVID-19. A freely available public database, intended as a resource for researchers studying the immune response to SARS-CoV-2, is where the repertoires were released. The prospective study material was composed of cDNA or gDNA derived from T cells, B-cell-depleted T cells, or PBMCs. The dataset comprised deeply sampled blood TCRbeta repertoires from subjects exposed to, actively infected with, or recovered from COVID-19. Sample metadata almost always included a de-identified subject ID, COVID-19 status, age in years and sex. Samples were obtained from the ongoing ImmuneRACE study (first 160 participants) and from over a thousand subjects provided by 6 global collaborators. Where HLA class I and class II types were available, the types were taken from metadata supplied by the sample provider, not from assay-based typing.

Study-level results and caveats: The quantity of clinical and demographic metadata differed by source and by participant and was supplied without curation.

One collaborating source in Seattle enrolled patients while the patients were actively infected and followed the patients over time throughout the course of disease. Whole blood was collected in K2EDTA tubes by collaborating institutions according to the institutions' own protocols. Collaborator samples were shipped for TCRbeta analysis as frozen whole blood, isolated PBMCs, or DNA extracted from either sample type. After removal of 8 bases from V and 1 base from J, the junction retains 1 base not matched to a gene. Per the germline V gene, MNHEY is the CDR1 and SVGAGI is the CDR2. Including cysteine and phenylalanine, the CDR3 has 12 amino acids. Left in the record is the CDR3 DNA by itself, 36 bases read in frame from the first base. TCRbeta CDR3 regions were amplified from genomic DNA by means of the immunoSEQ Assay, a bias-controlled multiplex PCR. As for the original processing: Within the assay, amplification of reference gene primers was used to estimate how many nucleated cells each sample contained. To quantify the absolute abundance of each unique TCRbeta CDR3 rearrangement, sequence reads were collapsed and filtered. Productive Simpson clonality was computed per sample as the square root of Simpson's diversity index over productive rearrangements. The clones in this table, taken by TCRdb from immuneACCESS, are in-frame only. Not every clone is retained; where verified, under half of the shortfall comes from an unresolved V gene, and the cause of the rest is unknown. V and J calls and clone size are copied from that table; D and trimming were computed from the DNA. This sample holds almost 250,000 clones; 86% were observed only once. The ten largest account for about 5.4% of the sample.

A remark on this clone: Its antigen is not yet known. Base qualities are not recorded, but no much larger clone differs from it by a single base.

What was sequenced was peripheral blood. The clonotype was recovered from an elderly woman with COVID-19, enrolled during active disease. The V and J genes are TRBV6-5 and TRBJ1-1; TRBD1 agrees with 7 junctional bases. The CDR3 corresponds to CASWDRNTEAFF. The bases are TGTGCCAGCTGGGACAGGAACACTGAAGCTTTCTTT.